These 5 T cell receptor beta chains came from one sample sequenced in a study of identifying expanded T cells in peripheral blood. Assay used: immunoSEQ multiplex PCR; TCRdb lists only in-frame clones, some missing. The sample records 95,000 to 100,000 clones, around 90% being singletons. The sample taken for sequencing was blood. The receptors were gathered from a person aged 18 to 70 in good health.

The gene calls are TRBV5-5 and TRBJ2-7; TRBD2 agrees at 13 bases. After removal of 4 bases from V and 3 bases from J, the junction contained 4 bases not matched to a gene. The CDR3 is 15 residues long. Germline V CDR1 and CDR2: SGHKS, YYEKEE (reference sequence). The CDR3 is CASSRGLAGSYEQYF. In DNA form, the CDR3 reads TGTGCCAGCAGCCGGGGACTAGCGGGGAGCTACGAGCAGTACTTC.

This chain uses TRBV5-6 with TRBJ2-7, with D unclear. V lost 4 bases and J lost 0, with 5 bases in between. The CDR3 has 12 amino acids. Germline V CDR1 and CDR2: SGHDT, YYEEEE. The CDR3 DNA sequence: TGTGCCAGCAGCACCCTCTCCTACGAGCAGTACTTC. Its protein product is CASSTLSYEQYF.

V usage is TRBV6-1 and J usage is TRBJ1-5; D might be TRBD1 (6 bases). The CDR3 spans 14 residues. Germline V lookup: CDR1 MNHNS, CDR2 SASEGT. V gave up 3 bases and J gave up 6 bases, with 12 bases separating them. In nucleotides, the CDR3 is TGTGCCAGCAGTGAGGGGGCTCCAACTCAGCCCCAGCATTTT. This encodes CASSEGAPTQPQHF.

The rearrangement joins TRBV6-1 to TRBJ2-3, with 9 bases fitting TRBD1. The CDR3 has 17 amino acids. Germline loops: CDR1 MNHNS, CDR2 SASEGT. V was pared by 0 bases and J by 2 bases, with 6 bases of the junction left unmatched. The CDR3 bases are TGTGCCAGCAGTGAAGCCCGGACAGGGGTCCCCACAGATACGCAGTATTTT. Its translation is CASSEARTGVPTDTQYF.

This rearrangement joins TRBV6-5 to TRBJ1-4; 8 bases are shared with TRBD1. V shed 1 base and J 11 bases; nucleotides not matched to a gene: 9. This CDR3 has 15 residues. Germline CDR1 MNHEY, CDR2 SVGAGI. CDR3: CASSYFTTGEGKLFF. CDR3 in DNA: TGTGCCAGCAGTTACTTCACGACAGGGGAGGGCAAACTGTTTTTT.